This TCR beta chain derives from a study of shared clonotypes between healthy human individuals. On this clone: Its target is not known.

Recent acute infections and vaccinations were absent in the healthy HIV-negative adult donors. Data came from immunoSEQ multiplex PCR; TCRdb stores just in-frame clones and leaves some out. The sample consists of 180,000 or so clones, approximately 92% of them appearing once. Study-wide results and caveats: The generation probabilities recorded for non-shared clonotypes fell below those of clonotypes shared by all four donors. Among the subsets, naive ones generally showed larger estimated richness than memory ones.

Germline lookup yields CDR1 SGHRS and CDR2 YFSETQ. The CDR3 loop spans 15 amino acids. The trim removed 3 bases at V and 1 base at J, leaving 4 bases unmatched. This sequence was found in a woman in her 30s in good health. The chain has TRBV5-1 and TRBJ2-3, with TRBD2 matching 8 bases. Source material: naive CD4+ T cells sorted from blood. This sample's subset: CD45RA+ positively selected. Here the CDR3 DNA reads TGCGCCAGCAGCTCCCTAGCGGGTGGCACAGATACGCAGTATTTT. Protein product: CASSSLAGGTDTQYF.